This TCR beta chain was identified during a study of blood T cell repertoires in COVID-19. Study information: Samples representing acute and convalescent COVID-19 were sourced from the United States, Italy and Spain. Nucleic acid was either cDNA or gDNA, and it came from T cells, B-cell-depleted T cells, or PBMCs.

Within 2 weeks of study entry, exposed participants had contacted a PCR-confirmed or clinician-diagnosed COVID-19 case. Authors' methods: Amplification from reference gene primers served as the basis for estimated nucleated cell counts. Profiling relied on immunoSEQ multiplex PCR, and the TCRdb table lists in-frame clones only, not all of them. V, J and clone size were drawn from that table, and D and trimming were deduced from the DNA. Found here are roughly 400,000 clones, more than 70% of them singletons; the top ten hold about 1.4%. The germline CDR1 and CDR2 sequences are MNHEY and SVGAGI. CDR3 length: 14 amino acids. Deletions cut 3 bases from V and 4 bases from J, with 7 bases between.

Sequencing was carried out using PBMCs or T cells enriched from blood (not recorded which). This sequence originates from a young woman who had been exposed to COVID-19. V is TRBV6-5 and J is TRBJ1-6; D unresolved. The CDR3 bases are TGTGCCAGCAGTTATTGGCCATATAATTCACCCCTCCACTTT. Translated: CASSYWPYNSPLHF.